This T cell receptor (beta chain) was documented in a study of OX40 agonist ivuxolimab in advanced cancers. On the study more broadly: Dose-escalation cases comprised hepatocellular carcinoma, melanoma, renal cell or head and neck cancer.

This CDR3 is 16 amino acids long. J lost 7 bases, V lost 1 base, and 7 bases had no gene match. Germline V CDR1 and CDR2: LNHNV, YYDKDF (reference sequence). Details on this clone: What it binds is not known.

The data were produced by immunoSEQ multiplex PCR, yet TCRdb's version contains in-frame clones alone and is incomplete. The repertoire holds some 72,000 clones, with less than 85% as singletons. Patients who had autoimmune disease history or got systemic immunosuppression were left out. Study conclusions and caveats: In CD8+ T cells, expanded clones were on average more numerous than in CD4+.

The genes are TRBV15 and TRBJ2-1; 10 nucleotides align to TRBD1. Specimen: CD4+ or CD8+ T cells sorted from blood, collected in a trial of the OX40 agonist ivuxolimab. This TCR was recovered from an adult with an advanced solid tumor such as melanoma, head and neck, liver or kidney cancer. Here the CDR3 DNA reads TGTGCCACCAGCAGAGCGTGGACAGGGGGTGTAAATGAGCAGTTCTTC. It is translated as CATSRAWTGGVNEQFF. The full variable domain, rest sourced from reference TRBV15 and TRBJ2-1, is DAMVIQNPRYQVTQFGKPVTLSCSQTLNHNVMYWYQQKSSQAPKLLFHYYDKDFNNEADTPDNFQSRRPNTSFCFLDIRSPGLGDTAMYLCATSRAWTGGVNEQFFGPGTRLTVL.